Shown below are 17 T cell receptor beta chains from a single sample sequenced in a study of OX40 agonist ivuxolimab in advanced cancers. Some clones are missing from TCRdb's copy, which holds only in-frame ones; the method was immunoSEQ multiplex PCR. This table has over 50,000 clones, 70% to 90% appearing once. Material: CD4+ or CD8+ T cells sorted from blood, obtained in a trial of the OX40 agonist ivuxolimab. These receptor sequences come from an adult with an advanced solid tumor such as melanoma, head and neck, liver or kidney cancer.

J is TRBJ2-1 and V is TRBV19, with 14 bases identical to TRBD2. CDR1 LNHDA and CDR2 SQIVND come from the germline V gene (reference sequence). The CDR3 runs 17 residues. V lost 5 bases and J lost 6; bases outside the gene matches: 9. The CDR3 spells CASSPRVTSGRANEQFF. The CDR3 region has the DNA TGTGCCAGTAGTCCGCGGGTGACTAGCGGGAGGGCCAATGAGCAGTTCTTC.

The V and J genes are TRBV20-1 and TRBJ1-4; D is unresolved. The CDR3 is 10 residues long. Trimming pared 1 base from V and 12 bases from J, leaving 6 bases between. The V gene's germline CDR1 is DFQATT and CDR2 SNEGSKA (reference sequence). CDR3 sequence (DNA): TGCAGTGCTAGAGCCCCACAACTGTTTTTT. It specifies CSARAPQLFF.

The V and J genes are TRBV30 and TRBJ2-7; 12 bases line up with TRBD2. J lost 0 bases, V lost 2 bases, and 17 bases had no gene match. This CDR3 is built from 20 residues. The V gene's germline CDR1 is GTSNPN and CDR2 SVGIG (reference sequence). CDR3 protein: CAWSSVTPGLAGQSSYEQYF. In DNA, the CDR3 is TGTGCCTGGAGTTCGGTGACTCCGGGACTAGCGGGCCAAAGCTCCTACGAGCAGTACTTC.

J is TRBJ2-6 and V is TRBV13; a possible D gene is TRBD1 (6 bases). The CDR3 has 15 amino acids. Trimming stripped 5 bases from V and 2 bases from J, with 10 bases between. Germline CDR1 PRHDT, CDR2 FYEKMQ (reference sequence). The CDR3 loop is CASSHYRAGANVLTF. CDR3 nucleotides: TGTGCCAGCAGCCACTACAGGGCTGGGGCCAACGTCCTGACTTTC.

CDR3 bases: TGCGCCAGCAGCTCGGCCGGGACAGGGTCCCTCGGGGAGCTGTTTTTT. Its translation is CASSSAGTGSLGELFF. The V gene is TRBV5-1, the J gene TRBJ2-2; 9 nucleotides line up with TRBD1. V was clipped by 3 bases and J by 7 bases; unmatched bases: 10. The CDR3 extends over 16 amino acids. CDR1 is SGHRS, CDR2 YFSETQ, per germline.

This chain links TRBV15 with TRBJ1-2, with D possibly being TRBD1 (5 bases). CDR1 LNHNV and CDR2 YYDKDF come from the germline V gene (reference sequence). CDR3 length: 14 amino acids. The V end was cut by 9 bases, the J end by 4 bases, with 18 bases between. This CDR3 reads CATAEGHALYGYTF. CDR3 DNA: TGTGCCACGGCGGAGGGGCATGCCCTCTATGGCTACACCTTC.

The chain couples TRBV18 to TRBJ2-1, with 10 positions matching TRBD1. The V gene end was trimmed by 4 bases and the J gene end by 10 bases; junction bases not matched to a gene: 1. The germline CDR1 and CDR2 sequences are KGHSH and LQKENI. This CDR3 has 12 residues. The CDR3 here is CASSQDRGEQFF. CDR3 nucleotide sequence: TGTGCCAGCTCACAGGACAGGGGGGAGCAGTTCTTC. Full variable domain (remainder filled in from reference TRBV18 and TRBJ2-1): NAGVMQNPRHLVRRRGQEARLRCSPMKGHSHVYWYRQLPEEGLKFMVYLQKENIIDESGMPKERFSAEFPKEGPSILRIQQVVRGDSAAYFCASSQDRGEQFFGPGTRLTVL.

This chain joins TRBV6-5 and TRBJ1-1; D ambiguous. The germline gives CDR1 MNHEY, CDR2 SVGAGI. The V and J ends lost 8 bases and 5 bases respectively, with 15 bases between them. The CDR3 is 13 residues long. For the CDR3, the DNA is TGTGCCAGCTCTAACGGGGTAGTGACTGAAGCTTTCTTT. Protein sequence: CASSNGVVTEAFF.

V usage is TRBV7-8 and J usage is TRBJ2-5, with 7 positions matching TRBD2. The germline CDR1 and CDR2 sequences are SGHVS and FQNEAQ. V shed 3 bases and J 5 bases; nucleotides not matched to a gene: 9. The CDR3 runs to 15 residues. The CDR3 DNA sequence: TGTGCCAGCAGCTTTACTAGCGTAATAAGGGAGACCCAGTACTTC. Its protein is CASSFTSVIRETQYF.

The V gene is TRBV5-1, the J gene TRBJ2-7; perhaps TRBD1 as D (6 bases). Trimming removed 2 bases at V and 2 bases at J, with 11 bases between. The germline gives CDR1 SGHRS, CDR2 YFSETQ. This CDR3 comprises 14 residues. In nucleotides, the CDR3 is TGCGCCAGCAGCTTCGGACAGACCACCTACGAGCAGTACTTC. Protein sequence: CASSFGQTTYEQYF.

The chain combines TRBV28 with TRBJ2-3; TRBD2 agrees at 11 bases. Per the germline V gene, CDR1 is MDHEN and CDR2 is SYDVKM. The CDR3 runs to 15 residues. V lost 6 bases to trimming and J lost 2 bases; unmatched junction nucleotides: 4. Here the CDR3 DNA reads TGTGCCAGCAGCCTTAGCGGGGGGGCCACAGATACGCAGTATTTT. It yields the protein CASSLSGGATDTQYF.

The V gene is TRBV10-3, the J gene TRBJ1-4, with TRBD1 matching 10 bases. V was pared by 6 bases and J by 8 bases, with 3 bases of the junction left unmatched. Germline-derived CDR1 and CDR2 are ENHRY and SYGVKD. There are 13 residues in the CDR3. CDR3 amino acids: CAIRKDRGEKLFF. CDR3 DNA sequence: TGTGCCATCAGGAAGGACAGGGGGGAAAAACTGTTTTTT.

The rearrangement links TRBV5-8 to TRBJ2-6; D is uncertain. The CDR3 consists of 14 residues. Trimming shortened V by 0 bases and J by 1 base, and 2 bases separated the two germline ends. Germline V CDR1 and CDR2: SGHTS, YDEGEE. The CDR3 coding sequence is TGTGCCAGCAGCTTGGTTTCTGGGGCCAACGTCCTGACTTTC. It specifies CASSLVSGANVLTF.

The gene calls are TRBV6-5 and TRBJ1-1; D gene uncertain. The CDR3 sequence is 16 residues long. CDR1 MNHEY and CDR2 SVGAGI come from the germline V gene. V lost 2 bases to trimming and J lost 3 bases, with 16 bases between them. The CDR3 DNA is TGTGCCAGCAGTTACGATATCCGGACCCCACACACTGAAGCTTTCTTT. The encoded protein is CASSYDIRTPHTEAFF.

Comment on this clone: Germline is not matched at one junction end, which may reflect a read error. This sequence joins TRBV15 and TRBJ1-1; D remains ambiguous. CDR1 is LNHNV and CDR2 is YYDKDF in the germline V gene (reference sequence). The CDR3 has 12 residues. Here the CDR3 reads CATNRGNTEAFF. The CDR3 bases are TGTGCCACCAACAGAGGGAACACTGAAGCTTTCTTT.

This clone has a single count. The chain uses TRBV4-1 and TRBJ1-2, with no clear D. The V gene's germline CDR1 is MGHRA and CDR2 YSYEKL. This CDR3 has 13 residues. V lost 0 bases and J 4 bases, leaving 6 bases between the germline ends. In DNA, the CDR3 is TGCGCCAGCAGCCAAGACCGAAGCTATGGCTACACCTTC. It yields the protein CASSQDRSYGYTF.

The chain couples TRBV19 to TRBJ1-5; tentative D call: TRBD1 (5 bases). Germline-derived CDR1 and CDR2 are LNHDA and SQIVND (reference sequence). V dropped 3 bases and J dropped 3 bases, with 15 bases sitting between them. CDR3 length: 16 amino acids. The CDR3 sequence is CASSIGVFRDNQPQHF. The CDR3 DNA is TGTGCCAGTAGTATCGGTGTTTTCAGGGACAATCAGCCCCAGCATTTT.